This TCR beta chain emerged from a study of T-cell reconstitution after alpha-beta-depleted transplantation in children. Study-level points and caveats: TCRbeta diversity was high at day 60 in some patients (a result of surviving recipient T cells and thymic progenitors). Several hundred expanded graft clones reportedly supplied alpha-beta T cells about two months after transplant. At the one-year point after transplant, T-cell counts and TCRbeta diversity were found to come mostly from T cells that had been newly produced.

This clonotype was detected many times. The antigen is unknown. J gave up 4 bases and V 3 bases, and 6 bases lay outside the gene matches. There are 15 residues in the CDR3. The V gene's germline CDR1 is LNHNV and CDR2 YYDKDF (reference sequence). Unique molecular identifiers were used in preparing the TCRbeta library. TCRdb reprocessed the PCR reads via MiXCR and lists one record per CDR3 protein. The sample contains about 260,000 distinct CDR3 sequences, roughly 7.7% of which appear only once. The chain is built from TRBV15 and TRBJ1-3; 7 bases are a match to TRBD1. The sequence came from a male patient younger than 18 who had a stem cell transplant for acute lymphoblastic leukemia, so the T cells may come from the graft donor. The sample in question was PBMCs, mostly from graft donor cells, obtained 180 days after TCRalphabeta/CD19-depleted stem cell transplant. This CDR3 is CATSRVQGGGNTIYF. CDR3 DNA sequence: TGTGCCACCAGCAGGGTCCAGGGGGGAGGAAACACCATATATTTT.